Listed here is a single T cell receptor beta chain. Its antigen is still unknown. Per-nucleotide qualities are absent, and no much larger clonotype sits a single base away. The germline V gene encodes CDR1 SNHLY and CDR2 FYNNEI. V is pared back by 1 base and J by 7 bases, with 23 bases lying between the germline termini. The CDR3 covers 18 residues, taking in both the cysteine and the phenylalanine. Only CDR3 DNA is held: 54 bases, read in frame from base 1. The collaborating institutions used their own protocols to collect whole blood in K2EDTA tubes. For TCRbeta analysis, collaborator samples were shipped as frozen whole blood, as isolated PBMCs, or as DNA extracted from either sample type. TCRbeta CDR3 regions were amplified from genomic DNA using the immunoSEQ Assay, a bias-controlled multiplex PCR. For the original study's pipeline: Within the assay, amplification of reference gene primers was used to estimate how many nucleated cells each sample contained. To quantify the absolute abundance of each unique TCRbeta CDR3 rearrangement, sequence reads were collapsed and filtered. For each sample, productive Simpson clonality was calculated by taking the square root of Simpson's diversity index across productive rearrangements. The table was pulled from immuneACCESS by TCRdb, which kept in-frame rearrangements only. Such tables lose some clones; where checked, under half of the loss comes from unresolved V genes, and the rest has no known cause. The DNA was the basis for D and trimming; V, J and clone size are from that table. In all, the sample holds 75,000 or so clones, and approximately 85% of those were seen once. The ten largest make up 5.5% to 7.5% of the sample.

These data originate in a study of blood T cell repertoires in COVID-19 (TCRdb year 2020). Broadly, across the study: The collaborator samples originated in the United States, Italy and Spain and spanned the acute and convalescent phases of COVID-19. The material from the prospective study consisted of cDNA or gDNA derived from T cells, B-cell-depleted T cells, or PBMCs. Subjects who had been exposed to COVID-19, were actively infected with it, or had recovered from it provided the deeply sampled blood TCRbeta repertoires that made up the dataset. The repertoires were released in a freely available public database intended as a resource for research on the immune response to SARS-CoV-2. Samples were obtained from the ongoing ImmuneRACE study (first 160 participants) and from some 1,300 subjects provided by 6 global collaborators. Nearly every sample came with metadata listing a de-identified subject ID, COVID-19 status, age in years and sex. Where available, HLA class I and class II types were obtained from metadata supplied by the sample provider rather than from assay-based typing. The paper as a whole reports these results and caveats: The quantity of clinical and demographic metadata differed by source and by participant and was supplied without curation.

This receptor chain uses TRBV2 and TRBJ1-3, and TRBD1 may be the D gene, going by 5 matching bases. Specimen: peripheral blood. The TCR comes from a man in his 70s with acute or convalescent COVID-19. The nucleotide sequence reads TGTGCCAGCAGTGAAGGATCGGCCGGGCGACACAGGCTTAACACCATATATTTT. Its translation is CASSEGSAGRHRLNTIYF. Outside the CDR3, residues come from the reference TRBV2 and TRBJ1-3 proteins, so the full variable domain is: EPEVTQTPSHQVTQMGQEVILRCVPISNHLYFYWYRQILGQKVEFLVSFYNNEISEKSEIFDDQFSVERPDGSNFTLKIRSTKLEDSAMYFCASSEGSAGRHRLNTIYFGEGSWLTVV.